This T cell receptor (beta chain) came from a study of early T cells in non-severe SARS-CoV-2 infection (dated by TCRdb to about 2021). Some background on the complete study: Because TCR sequencing was done on bulk RNA from unsorted whole blood, the alpha and beta chains could not be paired.

Set within a cohort of healthcare workers in London, UK, this nested case-control study involved weekly PCR testing of nasopharyngeal swabs along with blood sampling. Healthcare workers were recruited between 23 and 31 March 2020, during the week of the UK lockdown, and were followed weekly for up to roughly 16 weeks. On this clonotype itself: The antigen it recognizes is unknown. The input lacks base qualities; no much larger clone sits a single base away.

General findings and caveats noted by the study authors: VDJdb matching was skewed toward anti-spike CD8 responses and likely underestimated virus-specific expansions, missing private and CD4 specificities.

Libraries were constructed by 5' RACE. The instrument was a NextSeq 500. To correct for sequencing error and PCR bias, the TCR library protocol tagged individual cDNA molecules with unique molecular identifiers. Both TCR alpha and beta chains were sequenced, and tight co-correlation was observed between alpha and beta sequence abundances in each sample. In the paper's pipeline: V gene, J gene and CDR3 annotation of TCR sequences was performed with Decombinator V4. Expanded TCRs were defined as changing significantly between any two time points under a Poisson model with p below 0.0001. TCR abundances were normalised to the total number of TCRs sequenced in each sample and reported as counts per million. TRAV1-2 paired with TRAJ12, TRAJ20 or TRAJ33 defined MAIT TCRs, while TRAV10 paired with TRAJ18 defined iNKT TCRs. VDJdb, accessed on 1 November 2021, was searched for TCRs annotated for CMV, EBV and SARS-CoV-2, and TCRs annotated for more than one antigen were excluded. The public reads were quality trimmed at Q25 with fastp and then assembled into clones with MiXCR by TCRdb, keeping productive beta chains. Rows with a matching CDR3 protein are joined into one entry that keeps the most common DNA and genes. These V and J calls derive from TCRdb rather than the authors' analysis. Here the sample has around 67,000 distinct CDR3 sequences; around a tenth occur a single time. Jointly, the top ten make up 3% to 4% of the sample.

The germline V gene supplies CDR1 WSHSY and CDR2 SAAADI. The germline ends are 17 bases apart after V is trimmed by 4 bases and J by 5 bases. The CDR3 contains 15 residues, cysteine and phenylalanine counted. The DNA shown is the 45-base CDR3, in frame from base 1. The TCR sequence derives from an adult who was a healthcare worker with PCR-confirmed SARS-CoV-2 infection or an uninfected control (not recorded which). What was sequenced was whole blood. The V and J genes are TRBV10-2 and TRBJ2-5; possibly the D gene is TRBD2, per 5 matching bases. Here the CDR3 is given as CASSVGRGRVETQYF. In nucleotide form, the sequence is TGCGCCAGCAGTGTTGGCCGCGGGCGGGTTGAGACCCAGTACTTC.